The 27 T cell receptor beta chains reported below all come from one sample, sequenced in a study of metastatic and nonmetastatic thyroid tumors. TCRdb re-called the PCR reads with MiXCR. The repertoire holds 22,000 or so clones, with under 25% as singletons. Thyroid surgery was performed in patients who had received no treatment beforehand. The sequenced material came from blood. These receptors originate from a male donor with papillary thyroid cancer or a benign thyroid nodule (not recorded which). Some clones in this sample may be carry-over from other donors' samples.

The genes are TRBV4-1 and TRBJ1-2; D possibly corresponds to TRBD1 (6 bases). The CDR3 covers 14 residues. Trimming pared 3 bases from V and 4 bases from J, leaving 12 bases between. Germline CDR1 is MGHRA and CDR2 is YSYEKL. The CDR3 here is CASSQTQGPYGYTF. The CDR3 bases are TGCGCCAGCAGCCAGACACAGGGTCCCTATGGCTACACCTTC.

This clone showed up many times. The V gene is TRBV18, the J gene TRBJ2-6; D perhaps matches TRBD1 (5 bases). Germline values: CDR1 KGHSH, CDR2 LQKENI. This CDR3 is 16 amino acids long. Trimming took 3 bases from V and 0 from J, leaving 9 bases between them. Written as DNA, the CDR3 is TGTGCCAGCTCACCCGACAGCACCTCTGGGGCCAACGTCCTGACTTTC. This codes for CASSPDSTSGANVLTF.

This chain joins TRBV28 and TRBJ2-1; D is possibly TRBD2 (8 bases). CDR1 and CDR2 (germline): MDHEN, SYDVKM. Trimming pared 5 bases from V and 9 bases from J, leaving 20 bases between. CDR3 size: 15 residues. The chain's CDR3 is CASSLRGTRHSEQFF. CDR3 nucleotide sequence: TGTGCCAGCAGTCTCAGGGGGACTAGGCATAGTGAGCAGTTCTTC.

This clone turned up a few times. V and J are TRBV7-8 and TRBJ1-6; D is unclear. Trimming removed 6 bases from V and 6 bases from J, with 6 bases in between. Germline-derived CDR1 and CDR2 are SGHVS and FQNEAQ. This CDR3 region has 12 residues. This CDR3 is CASSWGNSPLHF. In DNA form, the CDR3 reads TGTGCCAGCAGTTGGGGTAATTCACCCCTCCACTTT.

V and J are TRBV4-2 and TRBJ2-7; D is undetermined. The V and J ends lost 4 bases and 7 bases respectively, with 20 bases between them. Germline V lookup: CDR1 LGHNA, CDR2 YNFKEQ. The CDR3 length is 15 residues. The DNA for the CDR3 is TGTGCCAGCAGCCTCCCGGGTCCCAGAGAGGAGGAGCAGTACTTC. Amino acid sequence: CASSLPGPREEEQYF.

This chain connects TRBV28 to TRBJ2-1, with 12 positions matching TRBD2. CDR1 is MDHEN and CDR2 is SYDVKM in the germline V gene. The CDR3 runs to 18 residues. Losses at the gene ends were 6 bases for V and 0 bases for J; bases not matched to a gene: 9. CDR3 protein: CASSQLAGGPGSYNEQFF. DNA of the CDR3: TGTGCCAGCAGCCAACTAGCGGGGGGTCCGGGCTCCTACAATGAGCAGTTCTTC.

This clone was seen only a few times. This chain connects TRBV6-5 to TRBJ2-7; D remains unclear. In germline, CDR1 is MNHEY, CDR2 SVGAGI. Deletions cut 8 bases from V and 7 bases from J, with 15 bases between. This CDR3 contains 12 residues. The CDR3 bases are TGTGCCAGCGGCTTCTCGGGTGGGGAGCAGTACTTC. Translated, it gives CASGFSGGEQYF.

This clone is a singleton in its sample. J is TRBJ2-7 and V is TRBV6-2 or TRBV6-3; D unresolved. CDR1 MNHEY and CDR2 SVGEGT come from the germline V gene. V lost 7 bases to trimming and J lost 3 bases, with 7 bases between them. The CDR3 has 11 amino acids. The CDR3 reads CASTSDYEQYF. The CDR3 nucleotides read TGTGCCAGCACCTCGGACTACGAGCAGTACTTC.

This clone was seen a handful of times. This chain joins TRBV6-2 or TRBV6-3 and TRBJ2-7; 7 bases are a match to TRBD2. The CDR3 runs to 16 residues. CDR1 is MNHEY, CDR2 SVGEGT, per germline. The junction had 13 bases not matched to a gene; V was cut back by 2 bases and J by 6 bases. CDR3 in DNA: TGTGCCAGCAGTTACCCGATGGGAGCGGGATATCCCGAGCAGTACTTC. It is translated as CASSYPMGAGYPEQYF.

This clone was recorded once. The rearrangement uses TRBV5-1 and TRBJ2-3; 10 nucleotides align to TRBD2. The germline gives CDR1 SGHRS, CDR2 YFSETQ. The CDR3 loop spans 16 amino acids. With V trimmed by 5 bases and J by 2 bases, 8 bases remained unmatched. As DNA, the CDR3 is TGCGCCAGCAGTTTTACTAGCGGGGCCTACACAGATACGCAGTATTTT. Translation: CASSFTSGAYTDTQYF.

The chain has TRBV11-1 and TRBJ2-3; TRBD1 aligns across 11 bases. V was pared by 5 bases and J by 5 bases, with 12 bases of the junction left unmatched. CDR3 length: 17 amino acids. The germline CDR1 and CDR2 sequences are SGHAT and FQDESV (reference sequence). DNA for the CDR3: TGTGCCAGCAGCCCCAAACTCGGGACAGGGGGAAGAGATACGCAGTATTTT. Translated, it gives CASSPKLGTGGRDTQYF.

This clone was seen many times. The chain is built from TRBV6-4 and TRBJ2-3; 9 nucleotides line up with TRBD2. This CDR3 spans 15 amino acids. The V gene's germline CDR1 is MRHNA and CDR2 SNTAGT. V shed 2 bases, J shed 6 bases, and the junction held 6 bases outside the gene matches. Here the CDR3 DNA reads TGTGCCAGCAGTGACCGGGCGGGAGGGTCCGATACGCAGTATTTT. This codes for CASSDRAGGSDTQYF.

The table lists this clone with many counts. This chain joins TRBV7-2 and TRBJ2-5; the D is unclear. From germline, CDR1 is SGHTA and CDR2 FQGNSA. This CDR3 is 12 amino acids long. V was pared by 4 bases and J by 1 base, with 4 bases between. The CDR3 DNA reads TGTGCCAGCAGCTGGTCCCAAGAGACCCAGTACTTC. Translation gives CASSWSQETQYF.

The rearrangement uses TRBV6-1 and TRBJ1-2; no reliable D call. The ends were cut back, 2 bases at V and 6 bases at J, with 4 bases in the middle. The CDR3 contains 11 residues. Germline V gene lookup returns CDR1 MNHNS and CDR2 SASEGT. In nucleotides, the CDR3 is TGTGCCAGCAGTGAAAGCGATGGCTACACCTTC. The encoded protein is CASSESDGYTF.

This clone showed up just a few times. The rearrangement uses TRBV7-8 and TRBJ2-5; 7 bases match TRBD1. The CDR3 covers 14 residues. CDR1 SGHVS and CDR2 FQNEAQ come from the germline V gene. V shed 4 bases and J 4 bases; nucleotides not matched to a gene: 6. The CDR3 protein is CASSSTGIGETQYF. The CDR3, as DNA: TGTGCCAGCAGCTCGACAGGGATAGGAGAGACCCAGTACTTC.

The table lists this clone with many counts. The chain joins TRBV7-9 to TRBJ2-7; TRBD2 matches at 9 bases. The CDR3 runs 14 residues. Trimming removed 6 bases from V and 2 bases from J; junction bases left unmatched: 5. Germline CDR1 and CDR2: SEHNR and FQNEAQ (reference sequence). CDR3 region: CASSLAGIAYEQYF. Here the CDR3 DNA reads TGTGCCAGCAGTCTAGCGGGAATCGCCTACGAGCAGTACTTC.

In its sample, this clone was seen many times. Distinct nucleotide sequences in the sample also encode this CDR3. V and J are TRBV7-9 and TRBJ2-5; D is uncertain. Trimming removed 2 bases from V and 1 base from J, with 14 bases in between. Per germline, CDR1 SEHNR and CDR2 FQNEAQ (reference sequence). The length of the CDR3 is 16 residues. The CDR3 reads CASSLKGRTPQETQYF. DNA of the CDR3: TGTGCCAGCAGCTTAAAGGGCCGGACCCCCCAAGAGACCCAGTACTTC. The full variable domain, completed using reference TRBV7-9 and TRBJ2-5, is DTGVSQNPRHKITKRGQNVTFRCDPISEHNRLYWYRQTLGQGPEFLTYFQNEAQLEKSRLLSDRFSAERPKGSFSTLEIQRTEQGDSAMYLCASSLKGRTPQETQYFGPGTRLLVL.

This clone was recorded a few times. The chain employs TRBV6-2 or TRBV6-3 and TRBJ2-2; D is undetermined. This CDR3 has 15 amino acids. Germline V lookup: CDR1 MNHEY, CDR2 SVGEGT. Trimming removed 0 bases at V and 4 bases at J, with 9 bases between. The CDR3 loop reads CASSYSSRVTGELFF. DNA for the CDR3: TGTGCCAGCAGTTACTCGAGTCGGGTCACCGGGGAGCTGTTTTTT.

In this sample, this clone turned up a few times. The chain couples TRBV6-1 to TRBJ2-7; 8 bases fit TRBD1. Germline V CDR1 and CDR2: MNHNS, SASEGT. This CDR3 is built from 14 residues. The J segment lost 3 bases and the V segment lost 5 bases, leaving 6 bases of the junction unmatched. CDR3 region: CASSKTGEGYEQYF. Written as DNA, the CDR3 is TGTGCCAGCAGTAAGACAGGGGAAGGCTACGAGCAGTACTTC.

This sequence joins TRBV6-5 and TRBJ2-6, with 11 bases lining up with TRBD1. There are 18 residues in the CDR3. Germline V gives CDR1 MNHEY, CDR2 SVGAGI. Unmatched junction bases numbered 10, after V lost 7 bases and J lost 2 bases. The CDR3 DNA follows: TGTGCCAGCAACCAGTCTCCGGGACAGGGGGCTGGGGCCAACGTCCTGACTTTC. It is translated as CASNQSPGQGAGANVLTF.

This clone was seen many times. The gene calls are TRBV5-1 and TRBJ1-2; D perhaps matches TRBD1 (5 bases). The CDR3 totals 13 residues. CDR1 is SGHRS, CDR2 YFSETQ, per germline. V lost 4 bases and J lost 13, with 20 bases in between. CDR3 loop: CASSRLGTEGCTF. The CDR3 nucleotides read TGCGCCAGCAGCCGTTTGGGGACCGAAGGTTGCACCTTC.

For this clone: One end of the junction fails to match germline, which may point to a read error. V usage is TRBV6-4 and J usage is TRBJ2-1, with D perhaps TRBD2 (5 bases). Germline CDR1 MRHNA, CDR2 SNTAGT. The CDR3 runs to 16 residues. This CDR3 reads CASILEGSHPSNEEFF. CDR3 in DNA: TGTGCCAGCATCCTCGAGGGTAGCCACCCAAGTAATGAGGAGTTCTTC.

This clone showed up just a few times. CDR3 residues: CASKLSWGAGNTIYF. DNA for the CDR3: TGTGCCAGCAAATTATCCTGGGGGGCTGGAAACACCATATATTTT. The V gene is TRBV6-1, the J gene TRBJ1-3; possible D gene TRBD1, 5 bases. Trimming shortened V by 7 bases and J by 2 bases, and 15 bases separated the two germline ends. The CDR3 has 15 residues. From germline, CDR1 is MNHNS and CDR2 SASEGT.

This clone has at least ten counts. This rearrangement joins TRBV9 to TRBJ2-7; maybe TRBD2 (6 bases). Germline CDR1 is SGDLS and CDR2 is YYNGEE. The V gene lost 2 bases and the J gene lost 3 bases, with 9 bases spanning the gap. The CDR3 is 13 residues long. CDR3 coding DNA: TGTGCCAGCAGCGTCGGGGGAAACTACGAGCAGTACTTC. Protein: CASSVGGNYEQYF.

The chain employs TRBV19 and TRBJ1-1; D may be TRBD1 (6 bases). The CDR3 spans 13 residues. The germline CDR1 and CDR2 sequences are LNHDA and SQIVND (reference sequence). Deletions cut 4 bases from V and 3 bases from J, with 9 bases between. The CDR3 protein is CASSRDTDTEAFF. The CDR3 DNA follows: TGTGCCAGTAGTAGGGACACGGACACTGAAGCTTTCTTT.

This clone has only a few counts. CDR3 nucleotide sequence: TGTGCCAGCAAAGGAGCGGGGTTAGGCGGGGAGCTGTTTTTT. Residues: CASKGAGLGGELFF. The V and J genes are TRBV27 and TRBJ2-2; 7 nucleotides line up with TRBD2. CDR1 and CDR2 from the germline V gene are MNHEY and SMNVEV (reference sequence). Trimming removed 7 bases from V and 7 bases from J; junction bases left unmatched: 9. This CDR3 has 14 residues.

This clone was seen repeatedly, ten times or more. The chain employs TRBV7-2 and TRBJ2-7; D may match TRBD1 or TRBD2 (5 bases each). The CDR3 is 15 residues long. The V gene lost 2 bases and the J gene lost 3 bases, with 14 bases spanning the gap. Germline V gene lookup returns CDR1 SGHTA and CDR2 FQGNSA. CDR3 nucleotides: TGTGCCAGCAGCTTATTCCGGGGCCCACTCTACGAGCAGTACTTC. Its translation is CASSLFRGPLYEQYF. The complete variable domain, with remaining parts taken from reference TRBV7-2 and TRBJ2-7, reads GAGVSQSPSNKVTEKGKDVELRCDPISGHTALYWYRQSLGQGLEFLIYFQGNSAPDKSGLPSDRFSAERTGGSVSTLTIQRTQQEDSAVYLCASSLFRGPLYEQYFGPGTRLTVT.